This T cell receptor (beta chain) was identified in a study of vaccination and CD4 T cells after COVID-19. This sample's treatment: approximately 10-day PBMC culture with coronavirus spike peptide pools or control peptides (ViraFEST assay). Gathered ahead of the COVID-19 pandemic (2011-2018) were the CD4+ T cells of the unexposed donor. A half-volume replacement of the medium with fresh IL-2 medium was performed on days 3 and 7. These CD4+ T cells came from roughly 10-day cultures by negative selection. Four cold-coronavirus spikes and SARS-CoV-2 S/N were the probes applied, cells permitting, to CD4+ T cells from unexposed donors. This CDR3 comprises 15 residues. Trimming removed 0 bases at V and 4 bases at J, with 13 bases between. Germline V gives CDR1 MNHEY, CDR2 SVGEGT. About this clonotype: Its antigen is not identified.

Sequencing of DNA taken from cultured CD4+ T cells relied on the Oncomine TCR Beta short-read assay. TCRdb used MiXCR to reprocess the PCR reads, holding one entry per CDR3 protein. Here the sample spans a few thousand distinct CDR3 sequences, around 64% being singletons. The clonotype was recovered from a human donor in good health. This sequence joins TRBV6-2 or TRBV6-3 and TRBJ2-7; either TRBD1 or TRBD2 may fit D (5 bases each). Sequencing was carried out using CD4+ T cells from blood, cultured in vitro. The CDR3 sequence: CASSYSGPRGYEQYF. DNA of the CDR3: TGTGCCAGCAGTTACTCGGGGCCACGGGGATACGAGCAGTACTTC.